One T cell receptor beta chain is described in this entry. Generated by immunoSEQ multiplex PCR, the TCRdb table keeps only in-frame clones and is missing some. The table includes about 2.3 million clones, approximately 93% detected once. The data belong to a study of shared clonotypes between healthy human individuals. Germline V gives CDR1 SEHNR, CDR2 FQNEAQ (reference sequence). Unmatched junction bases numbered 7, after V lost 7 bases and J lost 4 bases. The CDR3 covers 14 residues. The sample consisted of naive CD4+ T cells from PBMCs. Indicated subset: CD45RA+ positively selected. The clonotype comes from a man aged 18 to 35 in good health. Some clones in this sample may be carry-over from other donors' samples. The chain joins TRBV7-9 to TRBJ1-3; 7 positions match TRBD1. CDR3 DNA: TGTGCCAGCACCATGACAGGGTACGGAAACACCATATATTTT. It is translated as CASTMTGYGNTIYF. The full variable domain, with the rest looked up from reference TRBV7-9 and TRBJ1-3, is DTGVSQNPRHKITKRGQNVTFRCDPISEHNRLYWYRQTLGQGPEFLTYFQNEAQLEKSRLLSDRFSAERPKGSFSTLEIQRTEQGDSAMYLCASTMTGYGNTIYFGEGSWLTVV.